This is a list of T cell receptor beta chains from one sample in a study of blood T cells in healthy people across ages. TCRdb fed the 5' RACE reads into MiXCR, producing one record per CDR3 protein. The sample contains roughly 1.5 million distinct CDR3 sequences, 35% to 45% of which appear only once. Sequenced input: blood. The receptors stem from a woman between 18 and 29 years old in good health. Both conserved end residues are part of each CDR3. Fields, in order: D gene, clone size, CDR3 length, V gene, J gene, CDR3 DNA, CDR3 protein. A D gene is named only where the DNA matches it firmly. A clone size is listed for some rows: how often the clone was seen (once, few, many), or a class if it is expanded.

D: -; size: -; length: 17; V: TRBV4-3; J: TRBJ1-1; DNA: TGCGCCAGCAGCCAAGCCTACAGGGCAAGGGGCAGCACTGAAGCTTTCTTT; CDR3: CASSQAYRARGSTEAFF
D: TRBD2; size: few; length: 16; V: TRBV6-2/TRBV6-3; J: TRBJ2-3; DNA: TGTGCCAGCAGTTTTAGCGGGGTTGTACTCCAAGGTACGCAGTATTTT; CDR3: CASSFSGVVLQGTQYF
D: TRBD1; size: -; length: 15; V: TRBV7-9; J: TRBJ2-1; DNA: TGTGCCAGCAGCCACGGACAGGGGGCAGGTAATGAGCAGTTCTTC; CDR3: CASSHGQGAGNEQFF
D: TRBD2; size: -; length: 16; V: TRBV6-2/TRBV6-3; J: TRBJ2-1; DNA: TGTGCCAGCAGTTATCTCTCTAGCGGGCTTTACAATGAGCAGTTCTTC; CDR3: CASSYLSSGLYNEQFF
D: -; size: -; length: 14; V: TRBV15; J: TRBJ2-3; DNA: TGTGCCACCAGCGGGGGGGCCTTAACCAATACGCAGTATTTT; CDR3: CATSGGALTNTQYF
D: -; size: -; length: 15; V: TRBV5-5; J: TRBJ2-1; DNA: TGTGCCAGCAGCCGTAGACGGGAGACGGGCAATGAGCAGTTCTTC; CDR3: CASSRRRETGNEQFF
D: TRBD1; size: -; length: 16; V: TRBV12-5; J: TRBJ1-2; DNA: TGTGCTAGTGGTTTGGCGCTGGACAGGCCTCCTTATGGCTACACCTTC; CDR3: CASGLALDRPPYGYTF
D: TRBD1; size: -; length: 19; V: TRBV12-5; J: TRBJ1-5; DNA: TGTGTTAGTGCGCCAGGCCGGGACAGGGTTGGGGGTAGCAATCAGCCCCAGCATTTT; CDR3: CVSAPGRDRVGGSNQPQHF
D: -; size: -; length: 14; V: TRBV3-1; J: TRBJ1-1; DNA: TGTGCCAGCAGCCAAAAGGGATACAACACTGAAGCTTTCTTT; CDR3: CASSQKGYNTEAFF
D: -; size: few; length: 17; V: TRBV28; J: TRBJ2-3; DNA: TGTGCCAGCAGTTTATTGGCGGGGCAGGGGGACACAGATACGCAGTATTTT; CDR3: CASSLLAGQGDTDTQYF
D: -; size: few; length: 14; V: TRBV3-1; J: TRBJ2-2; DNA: TGTGCCAGCAGCCAAGCTCAGGACACCGGGGAGCTGTTTTTT; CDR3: CASSQAQDTGELFF
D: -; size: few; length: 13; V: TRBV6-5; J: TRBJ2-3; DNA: TGTGCCAGCAGGGGTGAGAGGGCTCATACGCAGTATTTT; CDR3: CASRGERAHTQYF
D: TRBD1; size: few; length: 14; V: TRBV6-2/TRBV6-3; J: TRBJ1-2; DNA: TGTGCCAGCACCACGGACAGGGCATCGATTGGCTACACCTTC; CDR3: CASTTDRASIGYTF
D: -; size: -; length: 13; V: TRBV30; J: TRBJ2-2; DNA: TGTGCCTGGAGTTTTCGAGTAACCGGGGAGCTGTTTTTT; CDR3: CAWSFRVTGELFF
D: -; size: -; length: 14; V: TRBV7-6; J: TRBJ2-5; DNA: TGTGCCAGCAGCATTTACAGCGGGCAAGAGACCCAGTACTTC; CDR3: CASSIYSGQETQYF
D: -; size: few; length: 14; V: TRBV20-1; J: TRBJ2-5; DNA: TGCAGTGCACAACTAGTTGGGACCCAAGAGACCCAGTACTTC; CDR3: CSAQLVGTQETQYF
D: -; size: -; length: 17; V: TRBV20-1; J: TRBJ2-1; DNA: TGCAGTGCGGGAGGGTGGCAGGGGGGCCACGTACGAGATGAGCAGTTCTTC; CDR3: CSAGGWQGGHVRDEQFF
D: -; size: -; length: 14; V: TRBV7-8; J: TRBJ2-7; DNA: TGTGCCAGCAGCTTACAGGGACACGGCTACGAGCAGTACTTC; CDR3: CASSLQGHGYEQYF
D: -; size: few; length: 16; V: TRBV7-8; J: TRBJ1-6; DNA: TGTGCCAGCAGCCCCTCCGGACGATTAGGCAATTCACCCCTCCACTTT; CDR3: CASSPSGRLGNSPLHF
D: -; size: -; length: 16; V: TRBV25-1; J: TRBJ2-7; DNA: TGTGCCAGCAGTGAACCCGGACCGCTTAGCTCCTACGAGCAGTACTTC; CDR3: CASSEPGPLSSYEQYF